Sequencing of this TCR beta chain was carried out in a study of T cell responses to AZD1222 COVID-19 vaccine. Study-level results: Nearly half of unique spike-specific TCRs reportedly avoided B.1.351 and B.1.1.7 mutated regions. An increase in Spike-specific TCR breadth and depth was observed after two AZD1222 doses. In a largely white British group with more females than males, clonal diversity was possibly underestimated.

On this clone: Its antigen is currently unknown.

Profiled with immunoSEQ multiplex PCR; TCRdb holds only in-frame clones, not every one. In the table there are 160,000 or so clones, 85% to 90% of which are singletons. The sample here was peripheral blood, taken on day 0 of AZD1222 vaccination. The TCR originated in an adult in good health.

CDR3 sequence reads: CASSEEISNQPQHF. DNA of the CDR3: TGTGCCAGCAGTGAAGAGATTAGCAATCAGCCCCAGCATTTT. This chain uses TRBV2 with TRBJ1-5; D unclear. This CDR3 is built from 14 residues. V was cut by 1 base and J by 0 bases, with 4 bases left in between. Germline CDR1 reads SNHLY; CDR2 reads FYNNEI.